Listed below are T cell receptor beta chains from one sample, sequenced in a study of cytomegalovirus exposure and HLA in healthy donors. The data were produced by immunoSEQ multiplex PCR, yet TCRdb's version contains in-frame clones alone and is incomplete. The data show around 120,000 clones, less than 80% seen once. Material for sequencing was PBMCs. The receptors stem from a woman aged 35 to 49 in good health and CMV-seropositive. CDR3s include the opening cysteine and the closing phenylalanine or tryptophan. D genes are given only for firm matches. Rows may omit the clone size; those that give it use once, few, many or a size class.

CDR3: CAISAGTSGTYEQYF
DNA: TGTGCCATCAGTGCCGGGACTAGCGGTACCTACGAGCAGTACTTC
D: TRBD2
J: TRBJ2-7
size: -
V: TRBV10-3

CDR3: CASSDTSEYQETQYF
DNA: TGTGCCAGCAGTGACACTAGCGAGTACCAAGAGACCCAGTACTTC
D: TRBD2
J: TRBJ2-5
size: -
V: TRBV25-1

CDR3: CASGLGTGVPGELFF
DNA: TGTGCTAGTGGTTTAGGGACAGGGGTCCCCGGGGAGCTGTTTTTT
D: TRBD1
J: TRBJ2-2
size: -
V: TRBV12-5

CDR3: CASTGTGNGNTEAFF
DNA: TGCGCCAGTACCGGGACAGGGAATGGGAACACTGAAGCTTTCTTT
D: TRBD1
J: TRBJ1-1
size: -
V: TRBV23-1

CDR3: CASSRATGEDTEAFF
DNA: TGTGCCAGCAGCCGAGCGACAGGGGAGGACACTGAAGCTTTCTTT
D: TRBD1
J: TRBJ1-1
size: -
V: TRBV7-9

CDR3: CASSSRAPYSQETQYF
DNA: TGTGCCAGCAGCTCTCGTGCTCCGTACTCTCAAGAGACCCAGTACTTC
D: -
J: TRBJ2-5
size: -
V: TRBV7-6

CDR3: CASSRVSSGANVLTF
DNA: TGTGCCAGCAGTCGGGTGAGCTCTGGGGCCAACGTCCTGACTTTC
D: -
J: TRBJ2-6
size: -
V: TRBV6-1

CDR3: CASSLAPGLAASSYEQYF
DNA: TGTGCCAGCAGCTTAGCTCCAGGACTAGCGGCGAGCTCCTACGAGCAGTACTTC
D: TRBD2
J: TRBJ2-7
size: few
V: TRBV7-6

CDR3: CASSMSSGTGYGYTF
DNA: TGTGCCAGTAGTATGAGTAGTGGGACTGGCTATGGCTACACCTTC
D: -
J: TRBJ1-2
size: -
V: TRBV19

CDR3: CASSTDRDHYEQYF
DNA: TGTGCCAGCAGCACGGACAGGGATCATTACGAGCAGTACTTC
D: TRBD1
J: TRBJ2-7
size: -
V: TRBV11-2

CDR3: CASSVLPYGYTF
DNA: TGTGCCAGCAGTGTCCTCCCCTATGGCTACACCTTC
D: -
J: TRBJ1-2
size: -
V: TRBV2

CDR3: CASSPRTGLASGELFF
DNA: TGTGCCAGCAGCCCTAGGACGGGACTAGCTTCCGGGGAGCTGTTTTTT
D: TRBD2
J: TRBJ2-2
size: once
V: TRBV28

CDR3: CASRGTATGELFF
DNA: TGTGCCAGCAGGGGGACAGCTACCGGGGAGCTGTTTTTT
D: TRBD1
J: TRBJ2-2
size: few
V: TRBV6-5

CDR3: CASSLRGLEQYF
DNA: TGTGCCAGCAGCTTAAGGGGCCTCGAGCAGTACTTC
D: -
J: TRBJ2-7
size: -
V: TRBV7-2

CDR3: CASSMSGRPSTDTQYF
DNA: TGTGCCAGCAGTATGAGCGGGAGGCCAAGCACAGATACGCAGTATTTT
D: TRBD2
J: TRBJ2-3
size: -
V: TRBV9

CDR3: CASSLEGLTNEKLFF
DNA: TGCGCCAGCAGCTTGGAGGGACTCACTAATGAAAAACTGTTTTTT
D: -
J: TRBJ1-4
size: -
V: TRBV5-1

CDR3: CASSPGGTNTYEQYF
DNA: TGTGCCAGTAGCCCAGGCGGGACTAACACCTACGAGCAGTACTTC
D: TRBD2
J: TRBJ2-7
size: -
V: TRBV19

CDR3: CASSLRDSRQPQHF
DNA: TGTGCCAGCAGCCTCCGGGACAGTAGGCAGCCCCAGCATTTT
D: TRBD1
J: TRBJ1-5
size: -
V: TRBV6-5

CDR3: CASSLAGGASQPQHF
DNA: TGTGCCAGCAGCTTAGCAGGGGGCGCTAGTCAGCCCCAGCATTTT
D: TRBD1
J: TRBJ1-5
size: -
V: TRBV7-2

CDR3: CASSPLTSGRRGEQFF
DNA: TGTGCCAGCAGTCCCCTGACTAGCGGGAGGCGAGGTGAGCAGTTCTTC
D: TRBD2
J: TRBJ2-1
size: once
V: TRBV28

CDR3: CAISENPSGSSYEQYF
DNA: TGTGCCATCAGTGAGAATCCTAGCGGGAGCTCCTACGAGCAGTACTTC
D: TRBD2
J: TRBJ2-7
size: -
V: TRBV10-3

CDR3: CASSLGASGSGETQYF
DNA: TGTGCCAGCAGCTTAGGGGCTAGCGGATCGGGGGAGACCCAGTACTTC
D: TRBD2
J: TRBJ2-5
size: -
V: TRBV7-9

CDR3: CASSRDTAGDTQYF
DNA: TGCGCCAGCAGCCGCGACACGGCTGGAGATACGCAGTATTTT
D: -
J: TRBJ2-3
size: -
V: TRBV5-1

CDR3: CASSIRELTGELFF
DNA: TGTGCCAGTAGTATCCGGGAGCTCACCGGGGAGCTGTTTTTT
D: -
J: TRBJ2-2
size: -
V: TRBV19

CDR3: CATSRDLWDTETQYF
DNA: TGTGCCACCAGCAGAGATCTGTGGGACACGGAGACCCAGTACTTC
D: -
J: TRBJ2-5
size: -
V: TRBV15

CDR3: CASSLTGQGSYGYTF
DNA: TGTGCCAGCAGCTTGACAGGGCAGGGATCCTATGGCTACACCTTC
D: -
J: TRBJ1-2
size: -
V: TRBV5-4

CDR3: CSVGRTGGTEAFF
DNA: TGCAGCGTTGGGCGGACAGGGGGCACTGAAGCTTTCTTT
D: TRBD1
J: TRBJ1-1
size: -
V: TRBV29-1